What follows is one T cell receptor (beta chain) and its context. Its specificity is unknown. This specimen belongs to a study of T-cell memory formation after mild COVID-19. Turning to the study itself: Largely donor-specific sequence clusters came from two donors. Study-wide results and caveats: Mainly CM and EM harbored the contracting CD4+ clones; mainly EMRA harbored the CD8+ ones. Clones that shrank (day 15 to 85) were balanced CD4/CD8, whereas later expanders leaned CD4+.

Libraries for TCRalpha and TCRbeta carried sample barcodes and unique molecular identifiers via 5'RACE. TCRdb re-analysed the 5' RACE reads in MiXCR, keeping a single row per CDR3 protein. This sample has 200,000 to 250,000 distinct CDR3 sequences; more than 25% occur once, and the top ten carry 9.5% to 12%. The CDR3 has 13 amino acids. Trimming removed 1 base from V and 4 bases from J, with 7 bases in between. Germline lookup yields CDR1 LGHDT and CDR2 YNNKEL (reference sequence). The TCR was taken from an adult woman who had mild COVID-19 (a few samples of this study predate the infection). Cell type and time point are not known. The chain links TRBV3-1 to TRBJ1-1; a weak D match, TRBD1 (5 bases). Sequenced sample: PBMCs or a T cell subset sorted from them (not recorded which). CDR3 sequence: CASSQVGGTEAFF. The DNA for the CDR3 is TGTGCCAGCAGCCAAGTGGGGGGCACTGAAGCTTTCTTT.